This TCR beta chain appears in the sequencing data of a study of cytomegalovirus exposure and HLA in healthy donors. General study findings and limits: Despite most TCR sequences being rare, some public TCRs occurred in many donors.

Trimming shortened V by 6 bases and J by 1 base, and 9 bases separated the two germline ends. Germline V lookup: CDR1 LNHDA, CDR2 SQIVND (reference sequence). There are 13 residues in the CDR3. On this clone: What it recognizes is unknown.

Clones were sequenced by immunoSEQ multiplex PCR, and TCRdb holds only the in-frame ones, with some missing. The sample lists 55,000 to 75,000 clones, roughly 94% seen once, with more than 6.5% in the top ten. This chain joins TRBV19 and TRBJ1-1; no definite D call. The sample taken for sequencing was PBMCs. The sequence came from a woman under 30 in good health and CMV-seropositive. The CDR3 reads CASRWEWNTEAFF. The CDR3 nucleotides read TGTGCCAGTAGATGGGAGTGGAACACTGAAGCTTTCTTT.